This T cell receptor beta chain comes out of a study of T cell repertoires in cytomegalovirus infection. Study information: Signatures in public TCR beta sequences pointed to both CMV infection and matching HLA type.

A single record per CDR3 protein comes from TCRdb applying MiXCR to the reads. The data show roughly 320,000 distinct CDR3 sequences, more than 9% seen once. The CDR3 is made up of 15 amino acids. Germline V CDR1 and CDR2: MNHEY, SMNVEV (reference sequence). Trimming stripped 3 bases from V and 4 bases from J, with 15 bases between. Study-wide results and limits: The response measured ex vivo was dominated by TCR beta clonotypes (HLA-C-restricted and CMV-specific). Of the TCR beta families, the public ones yielded a cumulative frequency that identified carriers of CMV plus the relevant HLA.

This clonotype was recorded at least ten times. Its antigen remains unidentified. The sequence derives from a human donor in good health (CMV status not recorded). Some clones in this sample may be carry-over from other donors' samples. The rearrangement joins TRBV27 to TRBJ1-1; TRBD1 might be the D (5 bases). The sequencing input was PBMCs. CDR3 nucleotide sequence: TGTGCCAGCAGTTTCGGCAAGGGACGGGGCACTGAAGCTTTCTTT. As protein: CASSFGKGRGTEAFF.